This record looks at one TCR beta chain sequence and its context. This sample is part of a study of T cell changes during pregnancy in multiple sclerosis. Germline V gene data show CDR1 as SGDLS and CDR2 as YYNGEE. The V segment lost 3 bases and the J segment 8 bases; nucleotides outside the gene matches: 14. The CDR3 spans 16 residues. Measured with immunoSEQ multiplex PCR; TCRdb has only the in-frame clones, and not every one. Counted here are around 26,000 clones, roughly 89% occurring once; the ten biggest clones make up around a sixth. The chain links TRBV9 to TRBJ2-1, with 7 bases fitting TRBD1. Sequences were derived from CD8+ T cells from peripheral blood mononuclear cells, sampled in the second trimester of pregnancy. The sequence was obtained from a female donor with multiple sclerosis, enrolled in a pregnancy study. CDR3 nucleotide sequence: TGTGCCAGCAGCGGCCGGCGAGCAGGGGGATTTGATGAGCAGTTCTTC. It encodes CASSGRRAGGFDEQFF. The full variable domain, completed using reference TRBV9 and TRBJ2-1, is DSGVTQTPKHLITATGQRVTLRCSPRSGDLSVYWYQQSLDQGLQFLIQYYNGEERAKGNILERFSAQQFPDLHSELNLSSLELGDSALYFCASSGRRAGGFDEQFFGPGTRLTVL.